This TCR beta chain came from a study of blood T cell repertoires in COVID-19. In the study's own analysis: Nucleated cell number was recorded as an estimate derived from reference gene primer amplification. Data came from immunoSEQ multiplex PCR; TCRdb stores just in-frame clones and leaves some out. D and trimming were read from the DNA, whereas the V and J calls and clone size are those reported in that table. In the table there are 75,000 to 95,000 clones, approximately 84% of which are singletons. This receptor was obtained from a man between 60 and 70 years old with acute or convalescent COVID-19. The specimen was peripheral blood.

The CDR3 nucleotides read TGCGCCAGCAGACCCCAGGCATCGAGTGGAGAGACCCAGTACTTC. It specifies CASRPQASSGETQYF. This chain connects TRBV5-1 to TRBJ2-5; D not certain. V was shortened by 5 bases and J by 4 bases, with 18 bases between the two germline ends. The germline gives CDR1 SGHRS, CDR2 YFSETQ. The CDR3 sequence is 15 residues long.